A selection of T cell receptor beta chains follows, all from one sample in a study of shared clonotypes between healthy human individuals. TCRdb's table, derived via immunoSEQ multiplex PCR, lists solely in-frame clones and lacks some. The sample yields around 640,000 clones, approximately 96% seen once. The sample comprised naive CD8+ T cells sorted from blood. These receptors were taken from a woman between 25 and 40 years old in good health. CDR3s include the opening cysteine and the closing phenylalanine or tryptophan. D genes are given only for firm matches. Expanded clones get a size class; other rows say once, few or many, or leave the size out.

CDR3 length: 19
V gene: TRBV28
clone size: .
D gene: TRBD2
J gene: TRBJ2-5
CDR3 DNA: TGTGCCAGCAGTTTTCTTGTTACGGGCGGGAGCTACCTTCAAGAGACCCAGTACTTC
CDR3 protein: CASSFLVTGGSYLQETQYF

CDR3 length: 15
V gene: TRBV2
clone size: .
D gene: TRBD2
J gene: TRBJ2-3
CDR3 DNA: TGTGCCAGCAGTGACCTAGCGGGAGCTTCAGATACGCAGTATTTT
CDR3 protein: CASSDLAGASDTQYF

CDR3 length: 12
V gene: TRBV28
clone size: .
D gene: .
J gene: TRBJ2-3
CDR3 DNA: TGTGCCAGCAGTTTATTTCCAGATACGCAGTATTTT
CDR3 protein: CASSLFPDTQYF

CDR3 length: 14
V gene: TRBV27
clone size: .
D gene: .
J gene: TRBJ2-7
CDR3 DNA: TGTGCCAGCAGTTCATCCGGGACCCCCTACGAGCAGTACTTC
CDR3 protein: CASSSSGTPYEQYF

CDR3 length: 12
V gene: TRBV28
clone size: .
D gene: .
J gene: TRBJ2-7
CDR3 DNA: TGTGCCAGCAGTTTTGCAGGGCCGGAGCAGTACTTC
CDR3 protein: CASSFAGPEQYF

CDR3 length: 15
V gene: TRBV13
clone size: .
D gene: .
J gene: TRBJ1-2
CDR3 DNA: TGTGCCAGCAGCCTCGACTTAGCCGGGACTTTAGGCTACACCTTC
CDR3 protein: CASSLDLAGTLGYTF

CDR3 length: 16
V gene: TRBV4-1
clone size: .
D gene: TRBD1
J gene: TRBJ1-1
CDR3 DNA: TGCGCCAGCAGCCAACCAGACTTATCAGGGGGGTATGAAGCTTTCTTT
CDR3 protein: CASSQPDLSGGYEAFF

CDR3 length: 15
V gene: TRBV4-1
clone size: .
D gene: TRBD1
J gene: TRBJ1-5
CDR3 DNA: TGCGCCAGCAGCCGAGGACAGGGATGGGGTCAGCCCCAGCATTTT
CDR3 protein: CASSRGQGWGQPQHF

CDR3 length: 15
V gene: TRBV27
clone size: .
D gene: TRBD1
J gene: TRBJ1-5
CDR3 DNA: TGTGCCAGCAGTCTCGGACAGGGTCGCAATCAGCCCCAGCATTTT
CDR3 protein: CASSLGQGRNQPQHF

CDR3 length: 15
V gene: TRBV9
clone size: .
D gene: .
J gene: TRBJ1-5
CDR3 DNA: TGTGCCAGCAGCGCGGGGGCAGATGCCAATCAGCCCCAGCATTTT
CDR3 protein: CASSAGADANQPQHF

CDR3 length: 15
V gene: TRBV27
clone size: .
D gene: TRBD2
J gene: TRBJ2-1
CDR3 DNA: TGTGCCAGCAGTTTCGGGACTAGCGGGAAGGGTGAGCAGTTCTTC
CDR3 protein: CASSFGTSGKGEQFF

CDR3 length: 16
V gene: TRBV27
clone size: .
D gene: .
J gene: TRBJ2-7
CDR3 DNA: TGTGCCAGCAGTTTGAGTGCGGGGACAGCCAACTACGAGCAGTACTTC
CDR3 protein: CASSLSAGTANYEQYF

CDR3 length: 16
V gene: TRBV14
clone size: .
D gene: .
J gene: TRBJ2-1
CDR3 DNA: TGTGCCAGCAGCCGCCGAGGACAGAGTCGGAACAATGAGCAGTTCTTC
CDR3 protein: CASSRRGQSRNNEQFF

CDR3 length: 16
V gene: TRBV27
clone size: .
D gene: TRBD1
J gene: TRBJ1-2
CDR3 DNA: TGTGCCAGCAGAGTAGGGTCGGGACAGCCTAACTATGGCTACACCTTC
CDR3 protein: CASRVGSGQPNYGYTF

CDR3 length: 14
V gene: TRBV7-9
clone size: .
D gene: .
J gene: TRBJ2-2
CDR3 DNA: TGTGCCAGCAGCCTGGGGTTAGGGGCCGGGGAGCTGTTTTTT
CDR3 protein: CASSLGLGAGELFF

CDR3 length: 12
V gene: TRBV9
clone size: .
D gene: .
J gene: TRBJ1-6
CDR3 DNA: TGTGCCAGCAGCGTAGGGATTCCACCCCTCCACTTT
CDR3 protein: CASSVGIPPLHF

CDR3 length: 16
V gene: TRBV19
clone size: .
D gene: .
J gene: TRBJ1-3
CDR3 DNA: TGTGCCAGTAGTATATTGGGCCAGTTCTCTGGAAACACCATATATTTT
CDR3 protein: CASSILGQFSGNTIYF

CDR3 length: 13
V gene: TRBV13
clone size: .
D gene: .
J gene: TRBJ2-5
CDR3 DNA: TGTGCCAGCAGCTTACACCCGGTAGAGACCCAGTACTTC
CDR3 protein: CASSLHPVETQYF

CDR3 length: 12
V gene: TRBV29-1
clone size: .
D gene: .
J gene: TRBJ2-1
CDR3 DNA: TGCAGCGTTGTCCGAGGGTACAATGAGCAGTTCTTC
CDR3 protein: CSVVRGYNEQFF

CDR3 length: 13
V gene: TRBV7-9
clone size: .
D gene: .
J gene: TRBJ1-1
CDR3 DNA: TGTGCCAGCAGCTCCCAGCCGAACACTGAAGCTTTCTTT
CDR3 protein: CASSSQPNTEAFF

CDR3 length: 19
V gene: TRBV11-2
clone size: once
D gene: TRBD2
J gene: TRBJ2-1
CDR3 DNA: TGTGCCAGCAGCTCACAGGGCGGGACTAGCGGGAGAGTCTACAATGAGCAGTTCTTC
CDR3 protein: CASSSQGGTSGRVYNEQFF

CDR3 length: 12
V gene: TRBV5-6
clone size: .
D gene: .
J gene: TRBJ2-7
CDR3 DNA: TGTGCCAGCAGCTTGGATGGGAACGAGCAGTACTTC
CDR3 protein: CASSLDGNEQYF

CDR3 length: 16
V gene: TRBV7-6
clone size: .
D gene: .
J gene: TRBJ2-5
CDR3 DNA: TGTGCCAGCAGCTTAAACCGGGACTCACGCCAAGAGACCCAGTACTTC
CDR3 protein: CASSLNRDSRQETQYF

CDR3 length: 16
V gene: TRBV7-8
clone size: .
D gene: TRBD2
J gene: TRBJ2-3
CDR3 DNA: TGTGCCAGCAGCCAACTAGCGTCGACTAGCACAGATACGCAGTATTTT
CDR3 protein: CASSQLASTSTDTQYF

CDR3 length: 17
V gene: TRBV9
clone size: .
D gene: TRBD2
J gene: TRBJ2-7
CDR3 DNA: TGTGCCAGCAGCGTAGCCCCCTCCGGGACTAGCGGATACGAGCAGTACTTC
CDR3 protein: CASSVAPSGTSGYEQYF

CDR3 length: 15
V gene: TRBV7-6
clone size: .
D gene: TRBD2
J gene: TRBJ2-2
CDR3 DNA: TGTGCCAGCAGCCCGACTAGCGGGAACACCGGGGAGCTGTTTTTT
CDR3 protein: CASSPTSGNTGELFF

CDR3 length: 15
V gene: TRBV29-1
clone size: once
D gene: TRBD1
J gene: TRBJ2-2
CDR3 DNA: TGCAGCCCGGGACAGGGGGCTTGGAACACCGGGGAGCTGTTTTTT
CDR3 protein: CSPGQGAWNTGELFF

CDR3 length: 13
V gene: TRBV13
clone size: .
D gene: .
J gene: TRBJ2-1
CDR3 DNA: TGTGCCAGCAGCTTAAACAGACAGGATGAGCAGTTCTTC
CDR3 protein: CASSLNRQDEQFF

CDR3 length: 14
V gene: TRBV7-9
clone size: .
D gene: .
J gene: TRBJ2-5
CDR3 DNA: TGTGCCAGCAGCTTAGCCACAGGGATAGGGACCCAGTACTTC
CDR3 protein: CASSLATGIGTQYF

CDR3 length: 15
V gene: TRBV19
clone size: .
D gene: .
J gene: TRBJ1-5
CDR3 DNA: TGTGCCAGTAGTTGGGACGCAGATAGCAATCAGCCCCAGCATTTT
CDR3 protein: CASSWDADSNQPQHF

CDR3 length: 16
V gene: TRBV28
clone size: .
D gene: .
J gene: TRBJ1-1
CDR3 DNA: TGTGCCAGCAGCACTGACTGGGAGACAGCGAACACTGAAGCTTTCTTT
CDR3 protein: CASSTDWETANTEAFF